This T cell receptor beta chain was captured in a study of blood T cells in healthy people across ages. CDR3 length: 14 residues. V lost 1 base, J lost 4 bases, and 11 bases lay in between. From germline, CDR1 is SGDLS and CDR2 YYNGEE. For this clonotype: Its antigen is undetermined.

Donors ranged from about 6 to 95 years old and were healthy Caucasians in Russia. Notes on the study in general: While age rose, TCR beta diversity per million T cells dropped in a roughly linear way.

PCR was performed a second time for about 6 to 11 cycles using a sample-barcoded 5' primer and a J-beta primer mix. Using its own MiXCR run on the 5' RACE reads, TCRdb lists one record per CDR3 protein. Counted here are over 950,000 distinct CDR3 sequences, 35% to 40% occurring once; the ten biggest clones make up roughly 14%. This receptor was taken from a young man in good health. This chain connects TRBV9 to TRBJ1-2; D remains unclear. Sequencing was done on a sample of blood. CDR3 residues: CASSVSEDFYGYTF. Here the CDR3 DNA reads TGTGCCAGCAGCGTATCGGAGGACTTCTATGGCTACACCTTC.